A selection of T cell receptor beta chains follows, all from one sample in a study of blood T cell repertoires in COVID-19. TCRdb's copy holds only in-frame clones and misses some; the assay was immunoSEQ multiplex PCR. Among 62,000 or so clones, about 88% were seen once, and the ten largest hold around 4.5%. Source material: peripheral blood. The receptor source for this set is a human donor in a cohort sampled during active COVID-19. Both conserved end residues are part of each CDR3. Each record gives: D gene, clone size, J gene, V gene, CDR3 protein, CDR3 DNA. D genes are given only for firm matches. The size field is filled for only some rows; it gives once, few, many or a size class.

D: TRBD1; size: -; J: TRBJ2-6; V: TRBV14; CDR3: CASSRGQGGFSGANVLTF; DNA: TGTGCCAGCAGCCGGGGACAGGGGGGATTCTCTGGGGCCAACGTCCTGACTTTC
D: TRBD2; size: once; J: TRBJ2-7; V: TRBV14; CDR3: CASSPPRTSGFYEQYF; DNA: TGTGCCAGCAGCCCTCCTCGGACTAGCGGATTCTACGAGCAGTACTTC
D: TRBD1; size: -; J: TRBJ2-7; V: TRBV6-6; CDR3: CASSYSGQGAHEQYF; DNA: TGTGCCAGCAGTTACTCGGGACAGGGGGCCCACGAGCAGTACTTC
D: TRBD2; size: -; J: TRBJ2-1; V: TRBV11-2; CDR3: CASSPPRTSVYNEQFF; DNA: TGTGCCAGCAGCCCACCCCGGACTAGCGTTTACAATGAGCAGTTCTTC
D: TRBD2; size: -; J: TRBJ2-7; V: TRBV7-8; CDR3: CASSVDQPGLAPEQYF; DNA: TGTGCCAGCAGCGTAGACCAACCGGGACTAGCGCCGGAGCAGTACTTC
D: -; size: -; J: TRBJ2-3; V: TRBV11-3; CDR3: CASSLGLAGTQYF; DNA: TGTGCCAGCAGCTTAGGTTTAGCCGGTACGCAGTATTTT
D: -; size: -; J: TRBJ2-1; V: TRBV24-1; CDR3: CATSDARVNEQFF; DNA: TGTGCCACCAGTGACGCGCGGGTAAATGAGCAGTTCTTC
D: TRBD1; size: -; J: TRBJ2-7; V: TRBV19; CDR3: CASSPTDRGSYEQYF; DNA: TGTGCCAGTAGCCCGACCGACAGGGGTTCCTACGAGCAGTACTTC
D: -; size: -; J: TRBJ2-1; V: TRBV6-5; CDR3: CASRPDRSYNEQFF; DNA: TGTGCCAGCAGACCCGACAGATCCTACAATGAGCAGTTCTTC
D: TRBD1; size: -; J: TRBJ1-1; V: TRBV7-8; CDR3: CASSRRQGGQAFF; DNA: TGTGCCAGCAGCCGTAGACAGGGGGGCCAGGCTTTCTTT
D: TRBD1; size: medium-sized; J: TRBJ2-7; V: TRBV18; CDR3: CASSAGTGFYEQYF; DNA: TGTGCCAGCTCAGCCGGGACAGGGTTCTACGAGCAGTACTTC
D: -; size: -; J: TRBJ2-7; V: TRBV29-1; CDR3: CSVGAGSYEQYF; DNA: TGCAGCGTAGGGGCAGGCTCCTACGAGCAGTACTTC
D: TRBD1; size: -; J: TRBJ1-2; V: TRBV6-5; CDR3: CASSYDRVNYGYTF; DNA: TGTGCCAGCAGTTACGACAGGGTAAACTATGGCTACACCTTC
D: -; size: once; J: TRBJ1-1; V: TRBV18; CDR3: CASSPPPGTEAFF; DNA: TGTGCCAGCTCACCACCGCCGGGTACTGAAGCTTTCTTT
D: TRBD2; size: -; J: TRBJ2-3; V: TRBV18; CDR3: CASSRTSGSTDTQYF; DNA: TGTGCCAGCTCACGGACTAGCGGGAGCACAGATACGCAGTATTTT
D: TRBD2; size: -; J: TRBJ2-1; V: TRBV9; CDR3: CASSVAGGINEQFF; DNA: TGTGCCAGCAGCGTAGCGGGAGGCATCAATGAGCAGTTCTTC
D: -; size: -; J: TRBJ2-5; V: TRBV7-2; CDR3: CASSLGAGETQYF; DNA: TGTGCCAGCAGCTTAGGTGCAGGGGAGACCCAGTACTTC
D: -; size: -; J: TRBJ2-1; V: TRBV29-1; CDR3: CSVALLGDEQFF; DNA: TGCAGCGTTGCCCTCTTGGGCGATGAGCAGTTCTTC
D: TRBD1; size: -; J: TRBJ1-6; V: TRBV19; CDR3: CASSPRQGAITGSPLHF; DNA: TGTGCCAGTAGTCCCCGACAGGGGGCTATCACAGGATCACCCCTCCACTTT
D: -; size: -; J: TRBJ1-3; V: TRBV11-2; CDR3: CASSLIPRTAAYSGNTIYF; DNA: TGTGCCAGCAGCTTAATCCCTCGGACAGCTGCTTACTCTGGAAACACCATATATTTT
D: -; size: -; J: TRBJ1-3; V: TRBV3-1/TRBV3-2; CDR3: CASSQRQSSGNTIYF; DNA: TGTGCCAGCAGCCAGAGACAGAGCTCTGGAAACACCATATATTTT
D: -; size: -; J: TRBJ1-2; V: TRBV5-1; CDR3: CASSLTFRDGYTF; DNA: TGCGCCAGCAGCCTAACCTTCAGGGATGGCTACACCTTC
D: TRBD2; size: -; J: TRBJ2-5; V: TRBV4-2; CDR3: CASSQRTSGSQETQYF; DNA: TGTGCCAGCAGCCAACGGACTAGCGGGTCCCAAGAGACCCAGTACTTC
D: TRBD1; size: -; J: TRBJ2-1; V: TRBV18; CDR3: CASSPRQGTYNEQFF; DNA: TGTGCCAGCTCACCAAGACAGGGCACCTACAATGAGCAGTTCTTC